Listed below are T cell receptor beta chains from one sample, sequenced in a study of cytomegalovirus exposure and HLA in healthy donors. Produced via immunoSEQ multiplex PCR; TCRdb's table is partial and in-frame only. The sample has 200,000 or so clones; around 80% are singletons. Sample: PBMCs. All receptors derive from a man in his fifties or sixties in good health and CMV-seronegative. Both conserved end residues are part of each CDR3. Fields, in order: J gene, clone size, V gene, CDR3 protein. The size entry is marked missing in some rows and otherwise reads once, few, many or a size class.

TRBJ1-5	once	TRBV11-2	CASSRTGGYQPQHF
TRBJ2-3	once	TRBV15	CATSRERTDTQYF
TRBJ2-7	NA	TRBV7-9	CASSPPGGGFEQYF
TRBJ1-5	NA	TRBV29-1	CSVAGGNSNQPQHF
TRBJ2-1	NA	TRBV23-1	CASSQGVGASGGLEQFF
TRBJ2-3	NA	TRBV2	CASLRGVSTDTQYF
TRBJ1-5	NA	TRBV6-6	CASSTDRAQPQHF
TRBJ1-4	NA	TRBV18	CASSSGLSDNEKLFF
TRBJ2-1	medium-sized	TRBV6-4	CASSVTGTGGSNEQFF
TRBJ1-2	NA	TRBV18	CASSPLGQGDNYGYTF
TRBJ2-1	NA	TRBV5-1	CASSLQRATDEQFF
TRBJ1-5	NA	TRBV7-6	CASSLGQGANQPQHF
TRBJ2-7	NA	TRBV7-2	CASSLARSLAGSILGEQYF
TRBJ2-7	NA	TRBV9	CASSPSPGGTGGREQYF
TRBJ2-1	NA	TRBV4-1	CASSQLHLGTSGQGYNEQFF
TRBJ1-4	few	TRBV18	CASSPQEGNEKLFF
TRBJ1-3	NA	TRBV4-1	CASSPRQGGTGNTIYF
TRBJ2-5	NA	TRBV27	CATTRWLNQETQYF
TRBJ2-4	NA	TRBV7-9	CASSPPYSGVLAKNIQYF
TRBJ2-7	NA	TRBV18	CASSRGDTYEQYF
TRBJ2-1	once	TRBV29-1	CSVEIRDEQFF
TRBJ1-3	NA	TRBV9	CASSEQGGGNTIYF
TRBJ2-5	NA	TRBV5-1	CASSLTGYETQYF
TRBJ1-5	NA	TRBV4-2	CASSLDGQGGQPQHF
TRBJ2-3	NA	TRBV18	CASSRRDREKTQYF
TRBJ1-5	NA	TRBV19	CASPRGPDNQPQHF
TRBJ1-4	NA	TRBV2	CASSVDRGKGEKLFF
TRBJ2-1	NA	TRBV28	CASSSGLYNEQFF
TRBJ2-6	NA	TRBV10-3	CAISGPGSSGANVLTF
TRBJ1-4	NA	TRBV27	CASSFSGLANEKLFF
TRBJ1-1	NA	TRBV2	CASLTSTSNTEAFF
TRBJ2-1	NA	TRBV10-3	CAIKSGGGSNNEQFF
TRBJ2-7	once	TRBV2	CASSEMQDYEQYF
TRBJ1-6	once	TRBV7-2	CASSPQQSSYNSPLHF
TRBJ1-4	NA	TRBV12-5	CASGNDRGRLTVNEKLFF
TRBJ2-7	few	TRBV19	CASSINTGTGGDEQYF
NA	NA	TRBV7-6	CASSLMTGDSYEQYF
TRBJ1-1	many	TRBV7-9	CASSLGGEAFF
TRBJ2-7	NA	TRBV27	CASSLSLGRTYEQYF
TRBJ1-1	NA	TRBV18	CASSPRTPSEVNTEAFF
TRBJ2-7	NA	TRBV4-2	CASSLTETGRNSRQYEQYF
TRBJ1-1	NA	TRBV19	CATTRAGFNTEAFF
TRBJ1-4	NA	TRBV7-9	CASDEKKTGGLREKLFF
TRBJ1-5	NA	TRBV30	CAWSVGTGSSNQPQHF
TRBJ1-5	NA	TRBV7-2	CASSSLNQPQHF
TRBJ2-7	NA	TRBV7-2	CASSYSSGTYGEQYF
TRBJ2-7	NA	TRBV4-1	CASSQDRGDYSYEQYF
TRBJ2-7	NA	TRBV7-9	CASSPSGLAGPSYEQYF
TRBJ1-5	NA	TRBV2	CASRGDRFDQPQHF
TRBJ1-1	NA	TRBV6-1	CASSQQGLGTEAFF